A selection of T cell receptor beta chains follows, all from one sample in a study of blood T cell repertoires in COVID-19. Profiled with immunoSEQ multiplex PCR; TCRdb holds only in-frame clones, not every one. The sample holds 200,000 to 250,000 clones; 82% are singletons and the top ten take approximately 4%. The sequenced material came from peripheral blood. All receptors derive from a woman older than 75 with acute or convalescent COVID-19. Both conserved end residues are part of each CDR3. D genes are given only for firm matches. Only some rows state a clone size, as once, few, many or a class for expanded clones.

d_call j_call v_call clone_size cdr3_nt cdr3_aa
- TRBJ2-7 TRBV21-1 - TGTGCCAGCAGCTTAAACGGGGATCCCTACGAGCAGTACTTC CASSLNGDPYEQYF
- TRBJ1-1 TRBV18 many TGTGCCAGCTCACCCTCAATCGGGTCTGACACTGAAGCTTTCTTT CASSPSIGSDTEAFF
- TRBJ2-7 TRBV29-1 once TGCAGCGTTGTCGCAGATTCCTACGAGCAGTACTTC CSVVADSYEQYF
- TRBJ1-1 TRBV6-5 - TGTGCCAGCAGTTACTCGAGGGGAGGCACTGAAGCTTTCTTT CASSYSRGGTEAFF
- TRBJ2-7 TRBV5-1 - TGCGCCAGCAGCTTGGGGACAGCGCCATCCGAGCAGTACTTC CASSLGTAPSEQYF
- TRBJ2-2 TRBV7-2 - TGTGCCAGCAGCTTAAGAGGGGGAAACACCGGGGAGCTGTTTTTT CASSLRGGNTGELFF
TRBD1 TRBJ2-3 TRBV18 - TGTGCCAGCTCTCGTCCCGGGACAGGGGGCGGTGATACGCAGTATTTT CASSRPGTGGGDTQYF
- TRBJ2-7 TRBV2 - TGTGCCAGCAGTGTGAGTCAGGGTGACCCCGCCAGGAGCTACGAGCAGTACTTC CASSVSQGDPARSYEQYF
TRBD1 TRBJ2-1 TRBV12-3/TRBV12-4 - TGTGCCAGCAGAAAGGGTGGGACGGGACAGTTTTTCTTC CASRKGGTGQFFF
- TRBJ1-1 TRBV10-2 - TGCGCCAGCAGTGAGCCGAGGGGCGGGACGGCCTACACTGAAGCTTTCTTT CASSEPRGGTAYTEAFF
TRBD1 TRBJ1-2 TRBV7-8 - TGTGCCAGCAGCCTGCTGGGGACAGGGCAAGGCTACACCTTC CASSLLGTGQGYTF
TRBD1 TRBJ2-7 TRBV18 - TGTGCCAGCTCGAGCAACACCAGGGGGAACAGGGACCTGTACGAGCAGTACTTC CASSSNTRGNRDLYEQYF
TRBD1 TRBJ1-1 TRBV29-1 - TGCAGCGTTGGGAGGACAGGGGGCACTGAAGCTTTCTTT CSVGRTGGTEAFF
TRBD1 TRBJ1-5 TRBV27 - TGTGCCAGCAGTCCGAGACAGGGACTTAGCAATCAGCCCCAGCATTTT CASSPRQGLSNQPQHF
TRBD1 TRBJ2-1 TRBV27 - TGTGCCAGCAGTCCCGACAGGGGGTTGTACAATGAGCAGTTCTTC CASSPDRGLYNEQFF
- TRBJ1-1 TRBV19 few TGTGCCAGTAGTATCCAAGGAGGGTCCAACACTGAAGCTTTCTTT CASSIQGGSNTEAFF
TRBD1 TRBJ1-1 TRBV29-1 few TGCAGCGCCCAACAGGGGGTGAACACTGAAGCTTTCTTT CSAQQGVNTEAFF
TRBD2 TRBJ2-3 TRBV12-3/TRBV12-4 - TGTGCCAGCAAGCGGGGGTGGACAGATACGCAGTATTTT CASKRGWTDTQYF
- TRBJ1-6 TRBV18 - TGTGCCAGCTCACTTCAGGGTCCGAATTCACCCCTCCACTTT CASSLQGPNSPLHF
- TRBJ1-2 TRBV25-1 few TGTGCCAGCAGTGAAGAGGGAAACTATGGCTACACCTTC CASSEEGNYGYTF
TRBD1 TRBJ1-6 TRBV5-1 once TGCGCCAGCAGCTTGGTGACAGGGCCTAGCTCCTATAATTCACCCCTCCACTTT CASSLVTGPSSYNSPLHF
TRBD1 TRBJ2-7 TRBV29-1 - TGCAGCGTTGCTTCGCGGACAGGGGTCCACGAGCAGTACTTC CSVASRTGVHEQYF
- TRBJ1-5 TRBV5-4 - TGTGCCAGCAGCGTGAAGGGGGTCGGCAATCAGCCCCAGCATTTT CASSVKGVGNQPQHF
- TRBJ1-2 TRBV28 - TGTGCCAGCAGGACCCCCGGGGAAAAGGGCGGCTACACCTTC CASRTPGEKGGYTF
TRBD1 TRBJ2-1 TRBV5-1 - TGCGCCAGCAGCTTGGCCCAGGGGGTCAAAAATGAGCAGTTCTTC CASSLAQGVKNEQFF
TRBD1 TRBJ2-3 TRBV5-4 - TGTGCCAGCAGCCAACAGGGGGGCGGAGGTACGCAGTATTTT CASSQQGGGGTQYF
- TRBJ1-3 TRBV6-6 few TGTGCCAGCAGCTCCCCCGCAGGTTTTCCTGGAAACACCATATATTTT CASSSPAGFPGNTIYF
- TRBJ2-2 TRBV6-5 - TGTGTGCTAGGACAGCCTAACACCGGGGAGCTGTTTTTT CVLGQPNTGELFF
- TRBJ1-5 TRBV2 - TGTGCCAGCACCCCTGGGCAGGGGCTAGGGACCCAGCATTTT CASTPGQGLGTQHF
- TRBJ2-7 TRBV5-6 - TGTGCCAGCAGGTCTCGTAACACCTACGAGCAGTACTTC CASRSRNTYEQYF
TRBD1 TRBJ1-1 TRBV7-8 - TGTGCCAGCAGCCCATTTAGGTCAGGGGGGAACACTGAAGCTTTCTTT CASSPFRSGGNTEAFF
- TRBJ2-1 TRBV6-5 - TGTGCCAGCAGGGGGTTACTAGTTTACAATGAGCAGTTCTTC CASRGLLVYNEQFF
TRBD1 TRBJ1-2 TRBV27 - TGTGCCAGCAGATTCGGGACAGGGAACGGCTACACCTTC CASRFGTGNGYTF
TRBD1 TRBJ1-5 TRBV28 - TGTGCCAGCAGTACAACTATGGGACAGGGGTTGCAGCCCCAGCATTTT CASSTTMGQGLQPQHF
- TRBJ1-5 TRBV19 - TGTGCCAGTAGGTGGTCGTCCCCGGGCAATCAGCCCCAGCATTTT CASRWSSPGNQPQHF
- TRBJ2-7 TRBV6-2/TRBV6-3 - TGTGCCAGCAGTTACAGGGACACCTCTGAGCAGTACTTC CASSYRDTSEQYF
TRBD2 TRBJ2-7 TRBV5-1 - TGCGCCAGCAGCTTGGGTGGCGGGGGAAACTACGAGCAGTACTTC CASSLGGGGNYEQYF
- TRBJ2-2 TRBV7-2 - TGTGCCAGCAGCTTAGCACCCAGGGGGGTTGGCGGGGAGCTGTTTTTT CASSLAPRGVGGELFF
- TRBJ1-1 TRBV4-1 - TGCGCCAGCAGCCCCGGGTCAGGGGTGAACACTGAAGCTTTCTTT CASSPGSGVNTEAFF